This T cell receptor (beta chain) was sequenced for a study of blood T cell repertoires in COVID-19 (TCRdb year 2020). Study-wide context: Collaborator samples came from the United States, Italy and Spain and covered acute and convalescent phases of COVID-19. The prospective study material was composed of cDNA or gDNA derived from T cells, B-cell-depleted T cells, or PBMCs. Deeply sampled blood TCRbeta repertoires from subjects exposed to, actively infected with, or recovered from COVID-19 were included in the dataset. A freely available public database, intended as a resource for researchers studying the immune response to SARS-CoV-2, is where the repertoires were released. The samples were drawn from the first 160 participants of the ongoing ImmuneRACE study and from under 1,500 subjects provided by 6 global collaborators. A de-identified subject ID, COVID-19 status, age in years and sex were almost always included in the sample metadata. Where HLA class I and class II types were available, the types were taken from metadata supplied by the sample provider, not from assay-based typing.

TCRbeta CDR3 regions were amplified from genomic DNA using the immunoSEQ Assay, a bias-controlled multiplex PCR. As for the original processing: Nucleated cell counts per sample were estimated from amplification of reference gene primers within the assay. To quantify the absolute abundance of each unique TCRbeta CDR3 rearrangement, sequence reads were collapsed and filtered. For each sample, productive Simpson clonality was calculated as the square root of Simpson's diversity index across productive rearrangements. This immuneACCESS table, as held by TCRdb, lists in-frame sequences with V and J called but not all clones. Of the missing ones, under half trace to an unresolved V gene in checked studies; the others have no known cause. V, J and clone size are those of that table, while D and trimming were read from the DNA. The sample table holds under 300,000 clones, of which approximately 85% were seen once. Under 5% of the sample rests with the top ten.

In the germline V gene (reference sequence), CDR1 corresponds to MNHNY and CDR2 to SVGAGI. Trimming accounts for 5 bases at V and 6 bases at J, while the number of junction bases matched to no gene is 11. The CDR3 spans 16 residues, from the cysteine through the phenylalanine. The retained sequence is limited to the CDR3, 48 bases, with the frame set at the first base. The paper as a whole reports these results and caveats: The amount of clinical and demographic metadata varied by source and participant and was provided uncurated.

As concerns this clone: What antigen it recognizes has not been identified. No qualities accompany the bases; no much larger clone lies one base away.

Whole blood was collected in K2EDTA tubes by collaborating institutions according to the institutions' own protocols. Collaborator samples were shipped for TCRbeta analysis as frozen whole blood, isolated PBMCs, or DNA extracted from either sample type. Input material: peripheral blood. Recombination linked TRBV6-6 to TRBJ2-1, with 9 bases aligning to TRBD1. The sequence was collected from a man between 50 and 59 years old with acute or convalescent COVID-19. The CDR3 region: CASSRTGTGRINEQFF. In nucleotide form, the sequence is TGTGCCAGCAGTAGAACCGGGACAGGGCGGATCAATGAGCAGTTCTTC.